The 2 T cell receptor beta chains reported below all come from one sample, sequenced in a study of T cell repertoires in cytomegalovirus infection. MiXCR, applied by TCRdb to the reads, yields one record per CDR3 protein. In the table there are 350,000 to 550,000 distinct CDR3 sequences, 31% of which are singletons. Input material: PBMCs. These TCRs come from a human donor in good health (CMV status not recorded). Some clones in this sample may be carry-over from other donors' samples.

This clonotype was seen a single time. This could be a read error, since a much larger clone is one nucleotide away. No conserved phenylalanine or tryptophan is present at the end of the CDR3, so a read error is the likely explanation. The CDR3 DNA is TGTGCCAGCAGCTTCCCTAGCGGGTACAATGAGCAGTTCTTA. Translation gives CASSFPSGYNEQFL. This chain links TRBV7-2 with TRBJ2-1, with 8 bases fitting TRBD2. Looked up from germline, CDR1 is SGHTA and CDR2 is FQGNSA. This CDR3 contains 14 residues. V lost 3 bases to trimming and J lost 4 bases; unmatched junction nucleotides: 2.

A note on this clonotype: The junction and the germline gene differ at one end; a read error may be behind it. The rearrangement joins TRBV4-1 to TRBJ2-5; 15 bases align to TRBD2. The length of the CDR3 is 17 residues. The germline V gene encodes CDR1 MGHRA and CDR2 YSYEKL. As DNA, the CDR3 is TGTGCCAGCAGCCAAGGACTAGCGGGGGGGCTGTTGGAGACCCAGTACTTC. Its translation is CASSQGLAGGLLETQYF.